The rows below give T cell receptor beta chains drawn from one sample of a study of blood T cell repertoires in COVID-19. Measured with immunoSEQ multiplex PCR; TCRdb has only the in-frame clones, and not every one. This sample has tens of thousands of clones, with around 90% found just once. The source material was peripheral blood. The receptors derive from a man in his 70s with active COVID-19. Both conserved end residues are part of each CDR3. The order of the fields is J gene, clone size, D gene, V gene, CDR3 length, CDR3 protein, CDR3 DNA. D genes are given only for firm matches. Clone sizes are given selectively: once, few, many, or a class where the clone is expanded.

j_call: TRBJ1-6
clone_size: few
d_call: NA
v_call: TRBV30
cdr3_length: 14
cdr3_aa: CAWSETGSVSPLHF
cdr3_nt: TGTGCCTGGAGTGAAACAGGGTCGGTTTCACCCCTCCACTTT

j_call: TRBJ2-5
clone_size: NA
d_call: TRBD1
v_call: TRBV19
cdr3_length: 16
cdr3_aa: CASSPRTGAVQETQYF
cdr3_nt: TGTGCCAGTAGTCCAAGGACAGGGGCGGTTCAAGAGACCCAGTACTTC

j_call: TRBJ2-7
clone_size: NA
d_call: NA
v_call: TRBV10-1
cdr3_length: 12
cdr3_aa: CASSESEGGQYF
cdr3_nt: TGCGCCAGCAGTGAGTCCGAAGGGGGGCAGTACTTC

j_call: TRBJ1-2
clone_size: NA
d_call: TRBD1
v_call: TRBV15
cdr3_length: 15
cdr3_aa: CATSPISTGGDGYTF
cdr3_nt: TGTGCCACCAGCCCTATATCCACAGGGGGTGATGGCTACACCTTC

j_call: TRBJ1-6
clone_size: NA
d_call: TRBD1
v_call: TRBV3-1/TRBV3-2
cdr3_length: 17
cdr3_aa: CASSQEPIDRVASPLHF
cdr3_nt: TGTGCCAGCAGCCAAGAACCTATTGACAGGGTGGCTTCACCCCTCCACTTT

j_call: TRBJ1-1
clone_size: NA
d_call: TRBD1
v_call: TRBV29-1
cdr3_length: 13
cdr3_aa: CSVDDRVNTEAFF
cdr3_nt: TGCAGCGTTGATGACAGGGTTAACACTGAAGCTTTCTTT

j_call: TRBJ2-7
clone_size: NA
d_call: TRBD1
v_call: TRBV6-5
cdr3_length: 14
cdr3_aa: CASTVGQGIYEQYF
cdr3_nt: TGTGCCAGCACCGTGGGACAGGGGATATACGAGCAGTACTTC

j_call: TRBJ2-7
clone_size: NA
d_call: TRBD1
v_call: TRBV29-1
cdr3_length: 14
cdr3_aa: CSVVLGQAAYEQYF
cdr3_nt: TGCAGCGTTGTGCTCGGACAGGCGGCCTACGAGCAGTACTTC

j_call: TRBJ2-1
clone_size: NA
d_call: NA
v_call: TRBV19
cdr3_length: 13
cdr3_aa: CASSRGPVNEQFF
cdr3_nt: TGTGCCAGTTCTAGGGGCCCGGTGAATGAGCAGTTCTTC

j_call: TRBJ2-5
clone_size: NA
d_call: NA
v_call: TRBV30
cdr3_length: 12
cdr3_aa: CAWSVQAETQYF
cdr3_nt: TGTGCCTGGAGTGTACAAGCGGAGACCCAGTACTTC

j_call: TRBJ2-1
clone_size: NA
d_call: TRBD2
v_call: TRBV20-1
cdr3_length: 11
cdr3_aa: CSPREGKEQFF
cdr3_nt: TGCAGTCCCCGGGAGGGCAAGGAGCAGTTCTTC

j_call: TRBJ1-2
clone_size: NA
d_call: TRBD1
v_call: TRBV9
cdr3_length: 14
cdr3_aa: CASSVDWDRVGYTF
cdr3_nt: TGTGCCAGCAGCGTAGACTGGGACAGGGTTGGCTACACCTTC

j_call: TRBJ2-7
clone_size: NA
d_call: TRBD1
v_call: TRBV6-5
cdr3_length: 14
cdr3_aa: CASREPGQGYEQYF
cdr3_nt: TGTGCCAGCAGGGAGCCGGGACAGGGCTACGAGCAGTACTTC

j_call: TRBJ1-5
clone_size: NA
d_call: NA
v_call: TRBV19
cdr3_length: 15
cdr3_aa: CASSYGQGDNQPQHF
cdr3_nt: TGTGCCAGTAGCTATGGGCAGGGCGACAATCAGCCCCAGCATTTT

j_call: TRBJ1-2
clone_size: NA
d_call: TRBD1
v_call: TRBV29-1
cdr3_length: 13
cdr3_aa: CSVRRQGIYGYTF
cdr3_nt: TGCAGCGTTCGTAGACAGGGGATCTATGGCTACACCTTC

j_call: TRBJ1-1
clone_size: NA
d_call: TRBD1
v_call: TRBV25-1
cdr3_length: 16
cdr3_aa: CASSPLSRQGATEAFF
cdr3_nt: TGTGCCAGCAGTCCCCTCTCGCGACAGGGGGCAACTGAAGCTTTCTTT

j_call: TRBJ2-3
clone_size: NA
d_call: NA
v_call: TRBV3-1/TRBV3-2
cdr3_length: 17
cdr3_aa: CASSQEYGSASTDTQYF
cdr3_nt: TGTGCCAGCAGCCAAGAATATGGTAGCGCTAGCACAGATACGCAGTATTTT

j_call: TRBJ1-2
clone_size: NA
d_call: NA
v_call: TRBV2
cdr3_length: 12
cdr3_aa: CASSDRGYGYTF
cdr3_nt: TGTGCCAGCAGTGATCGGGGGTATGGCTACACCTTC

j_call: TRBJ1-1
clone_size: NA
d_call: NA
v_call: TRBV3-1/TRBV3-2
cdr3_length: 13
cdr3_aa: CASSQGLRAEAFF
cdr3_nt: TGTGCCAGCAGCCAAGGGTTACGCGCTGAAGCTTTCTTT

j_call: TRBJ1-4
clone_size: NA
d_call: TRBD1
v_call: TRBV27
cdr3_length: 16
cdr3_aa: CASSLNLGTGNEKLFF
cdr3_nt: TGTGCCAGCAGTTTAAATCTGGGGACAGGGAACGAAAAACTGTTTTTT

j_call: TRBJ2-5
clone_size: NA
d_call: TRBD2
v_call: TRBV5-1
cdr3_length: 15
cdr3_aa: CASTLAGGLQETQYF
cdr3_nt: TGCGCCAGCACCCTAGCGGGGGGTCTCCAAGAGACCCAGTACTTC

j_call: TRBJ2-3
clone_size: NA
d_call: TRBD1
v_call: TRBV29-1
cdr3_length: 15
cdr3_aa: CSVVRQGAFTDTQYF
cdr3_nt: TGCAGCGTTGTTCGACAGGGGGCTTTTACAGATACGCAGTATTTT

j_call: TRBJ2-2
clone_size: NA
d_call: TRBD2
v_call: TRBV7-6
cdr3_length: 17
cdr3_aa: CASSLIEASGLTGELFF
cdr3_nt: TGTGCCAGCAGCTTAATTGAGGCTAGCGGGCTCACCGGGGAGCTGTTTTTT

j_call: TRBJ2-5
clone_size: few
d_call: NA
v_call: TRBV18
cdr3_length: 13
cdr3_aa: CASSPSIQETQYF
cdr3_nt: TGTGCCAGCTCACCATCCATCCAAGAGACCCAGTACTTC

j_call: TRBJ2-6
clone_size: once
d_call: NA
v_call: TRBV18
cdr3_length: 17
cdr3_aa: CASSPRGPGSGANVLTF
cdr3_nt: TGTGCCAGCTCACCGCGCGGTCCTGGCTCTGGGGCCAACGTCCTGACTTTC

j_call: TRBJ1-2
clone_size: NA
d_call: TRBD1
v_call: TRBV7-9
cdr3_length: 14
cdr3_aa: CASSFGQGTYGYTF
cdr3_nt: TGTGCCAGCAGCTTCGGACAGGGTACCTATGGCTACACCTTC

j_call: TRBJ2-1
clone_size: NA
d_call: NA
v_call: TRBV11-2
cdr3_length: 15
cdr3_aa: CASSAGPGLPVEQFF
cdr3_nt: TGTGCCAGCAGCGCCGGACCGGGACTCCCCGTGGAGCAGTTCTTC

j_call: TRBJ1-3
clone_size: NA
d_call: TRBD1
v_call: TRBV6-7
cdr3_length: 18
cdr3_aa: CASSYAPRKGASGNTIYF
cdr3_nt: TGTGCCAGCAGTTACGCCCCTCGAAAGGGGGCGTCCGGAAACACCATATATTTT

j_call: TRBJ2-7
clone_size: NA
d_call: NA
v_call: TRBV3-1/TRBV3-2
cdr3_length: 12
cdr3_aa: CASSQGGYEQYF
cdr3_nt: TGTGCCAGCAGCCAGGGGGGTTACGAGCAGTACTTC

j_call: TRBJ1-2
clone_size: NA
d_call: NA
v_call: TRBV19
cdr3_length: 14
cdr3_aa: CASSIVGQSYGYTF
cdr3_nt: TGTGCCAGTAGTATAGTCGGACAGTCCTATGGCTACACCTTC

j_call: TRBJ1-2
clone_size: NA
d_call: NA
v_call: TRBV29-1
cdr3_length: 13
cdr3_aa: CSVEKTGSYGYTF
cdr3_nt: TGCAGCGTTGAAAAGACGGGGTCCTATGGCTACACCTTC

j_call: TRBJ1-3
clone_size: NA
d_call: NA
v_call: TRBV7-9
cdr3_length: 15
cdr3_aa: CASTPGGNSGNTIYF
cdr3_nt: TGTGCCAGCACCCCAGGAGGGAACTCTGGAAACACCATATATTTT

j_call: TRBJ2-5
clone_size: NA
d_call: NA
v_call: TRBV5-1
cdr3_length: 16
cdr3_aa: CASSLDRGQGQETQYF
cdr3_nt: TGCGCCAGCAGCTTGGATAGGGGCCAGGGGCAAGAGACCCAGTACTTC

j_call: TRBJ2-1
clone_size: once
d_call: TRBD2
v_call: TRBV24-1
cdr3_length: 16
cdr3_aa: CATSDQGLAGGVEQFF
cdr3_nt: TGTGCCACCAGTGACCAAGGACTAGCGGGGGGGGTTGAGCAGTTCTTC

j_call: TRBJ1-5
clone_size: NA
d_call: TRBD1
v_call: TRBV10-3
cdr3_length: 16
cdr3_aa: CAISEYDRASNQPQHF
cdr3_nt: TGTGCCATCAGTGAGTACGACAGGGCCTCTAATCAGCCCCAGCATTTT

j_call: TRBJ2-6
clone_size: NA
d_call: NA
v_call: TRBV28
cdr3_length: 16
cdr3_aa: CASRTQWRSGANVLTF
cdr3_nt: TGTGCCAGCAGGACCCAATGGAGATCTGGGGCCAACGTCCTGACTTTC

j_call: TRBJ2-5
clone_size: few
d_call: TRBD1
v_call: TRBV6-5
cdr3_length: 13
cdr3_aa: CATGTGLEETQYF
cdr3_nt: TGTGCCACCGGGACAGGCCTAGAAGAGACCCAGTACTTC

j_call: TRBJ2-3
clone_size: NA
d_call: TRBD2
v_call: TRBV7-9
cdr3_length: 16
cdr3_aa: CASSAPASGVTDTQYF
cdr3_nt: TGTGCCAGCAGCGCCCCGGCTAGCGGGGTAACAGATACGCAGTATTTT

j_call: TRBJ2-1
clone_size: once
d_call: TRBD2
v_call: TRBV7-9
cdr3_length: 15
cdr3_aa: CASSFGTSGGEEQFF
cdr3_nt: TGTGCCAGCAGCTTCGGGACTAGCGGGGGTGAGGAGCAGTTCTTC

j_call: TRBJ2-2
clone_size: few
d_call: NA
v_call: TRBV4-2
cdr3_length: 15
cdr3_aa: CASSPPRGNTGELFF
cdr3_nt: TGTGCCAGCAGCCCACCGCGGGGGAACACCGGGGAGCTGTTTTTT

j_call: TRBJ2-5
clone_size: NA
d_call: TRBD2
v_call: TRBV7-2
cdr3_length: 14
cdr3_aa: CASSLGTSGETQYF
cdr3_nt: TGTGCCAGCAGCCTGGGGACTAGCGGAGAGACCCAGTACTTC

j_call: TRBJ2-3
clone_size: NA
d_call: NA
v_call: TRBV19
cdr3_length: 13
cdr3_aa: CASSAGGTDTQYF
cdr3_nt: TGTGCCAGTAGTGCAGGGGGGACAGATACGCAGTATTTT

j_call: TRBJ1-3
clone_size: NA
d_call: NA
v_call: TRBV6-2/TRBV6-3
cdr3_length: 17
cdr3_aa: CASSYTKGIHSGNTIYF
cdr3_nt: TGTGCCAGCAGTTACACGAAGGGGATCCACTCTGGAAACACCATATATTTT

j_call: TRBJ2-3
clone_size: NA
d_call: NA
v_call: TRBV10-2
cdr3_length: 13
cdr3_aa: CASSETTGEAQYF
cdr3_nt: TGCGCCAGCAGTGAGACAACCGGGGAGGCGCAGTATTTT

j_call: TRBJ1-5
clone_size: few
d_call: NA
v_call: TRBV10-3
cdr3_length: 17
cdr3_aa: CAISESTSGVFNQPQHF
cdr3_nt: TGTGCCATCAGTGAGTCGACATCGGGGGTTTTCAATCAGCCCCAGCATTTT

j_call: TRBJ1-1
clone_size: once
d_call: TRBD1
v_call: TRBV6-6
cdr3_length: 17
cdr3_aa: CASSPPQNRGRNTEAFF
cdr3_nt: TGTGCCAGCAGTCCGCCCCAAAACAGGGGTAGGAACACTGAAGCTTTCTTT

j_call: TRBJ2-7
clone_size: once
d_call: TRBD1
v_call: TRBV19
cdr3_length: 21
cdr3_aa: CASSTLPGQGADTSESYEQYF
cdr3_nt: TGTGCCAGTAGTACTTTACCGGGACAGGGGGCTGATACCTCAGAATCCTACGAGCAGTACTTC

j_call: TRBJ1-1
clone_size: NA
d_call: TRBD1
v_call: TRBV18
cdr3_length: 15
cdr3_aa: CASSPGQDLNTEAFF
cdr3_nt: TGTGCCAGCTCACCGGGACAGGATTTGAACACTGAAGCTTTCTTT

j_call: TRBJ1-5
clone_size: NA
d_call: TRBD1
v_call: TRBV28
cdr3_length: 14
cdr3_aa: CASSQGQGSQPQHF
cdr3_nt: TGTGCCAGCAGTCAAGGACAGGGCAGTCAGCCCCAGCATTTT

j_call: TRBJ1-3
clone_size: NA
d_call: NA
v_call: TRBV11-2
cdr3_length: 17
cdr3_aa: CASSPTHLDSSGNTIYF
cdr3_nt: TGTGCCAGCAGCCCCACCCACCTTGACAGCTCTGGAAACACCATATATTTT